This T cell receptor beta chain was sequenced during a study of Graves' ophthalmopathy and Graves' hyperthyroidism. Study context: Peripheral blood samples were taken at initial diagnosis, before any treatment. General observations from the study: The model's prediction of ophthalmopathy progression had approximately 71% sensitivity and approximately 72% specificity.

Researchers took RNA transcripts and amplified TCR beta CDR3 regions from them. The authors performed first-round RT-PCR with HTBI primers and then a second-round multiplex PCR. Each CDR3 protein is one row after TCRdb ran MiXCR on the multiplex PCR reads. The sample records about 480,000 distinct CDR3 sequences, approximately 14% being singletons. This clonotype was seen at least ten times. Antigen unknown. The V and J ends lost 6 bases and 1 base respectively, with 10 bases between them. The CDR3 totals 13 residues. Germline loops: CDR1 MNHNS, CDR2 SASEGT. None of the included patients had other autoimmune diseases, uncontrolled infections, pregnancy or lactation, as these led to exclusion.

This clonotype was sampled from a young woman with Graves' ophthalmopathy. The rearrangement joins TRBV6-1 to TRBJ2-7, with unresolved D. Sequencing was carried out using blood. The CDR3 here is CASRVATSYEQYF. Here the CDR3 DNA reads TGTGCCAGCAGGGTCGCTACTTCCTACGAGCAGTACTTC.